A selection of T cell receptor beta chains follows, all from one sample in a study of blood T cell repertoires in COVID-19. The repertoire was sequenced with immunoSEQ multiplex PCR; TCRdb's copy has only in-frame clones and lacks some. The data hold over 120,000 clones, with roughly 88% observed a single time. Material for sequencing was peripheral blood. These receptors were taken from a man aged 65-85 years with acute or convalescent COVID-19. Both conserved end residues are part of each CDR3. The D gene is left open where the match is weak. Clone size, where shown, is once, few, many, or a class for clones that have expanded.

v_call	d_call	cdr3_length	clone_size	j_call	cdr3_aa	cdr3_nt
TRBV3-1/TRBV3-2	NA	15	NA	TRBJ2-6	CASSRSGSGANVLTF	TGTGCCAGCAGCCGTTCGGGCTCTGGGGCCAACGTCCTGACTTTC
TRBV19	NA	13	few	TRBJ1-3	CASSPGTGNTIYF	TGTGCCAGTAGTCCAGGGACTGGAAACACCATATATTTT
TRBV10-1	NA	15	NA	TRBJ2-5	CASSVQGGETETQYF	TGCGCCAGCAGTGTTCAGGGGGGCGAGACGGAGACCCAGTACTTC
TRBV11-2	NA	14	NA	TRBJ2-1	CASSLVQIYNEQFF	TGTGCCAGCAGCTTAGTTCAAATCTACAATGAGCAGTTCTTC
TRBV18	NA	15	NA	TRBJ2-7	CASSPMTGRSYEQYF	TGTGCCAGCTCACCAATGACAGGCCGCTCCTACGAGCAGTACTTC
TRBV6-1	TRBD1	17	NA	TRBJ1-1	CASSEAGPNRGNPEAFF	TGTGCCAGCAGTGAAGCGGGCCCTAACAGGGGGAACCCTGAAGCTTTCTTT
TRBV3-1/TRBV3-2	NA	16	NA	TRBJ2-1	CASSHILGQRDNEQFF	TGTGCCAGCAGCCACATCCTTGGACAGAGAGACAATGAGCAGTTCTTC
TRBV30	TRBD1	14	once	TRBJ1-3	CAWKGQQTGNTIYF	TGTGCCTGGAAGGGACAGCAAACTGGAAACACCATATATTTT
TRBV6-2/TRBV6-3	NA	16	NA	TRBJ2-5	CASSYSSTGGSETQYF	TGTGCCAGCAGTTACTCGAGTACAGGAGGGAGTGAGACCCAGTACTTC
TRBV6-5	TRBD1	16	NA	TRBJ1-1	CASSFHRGLGDTEAFF	TGTGCCAGCAGTTTTCACAGGGGGCTGGGCGACACTGAAGCTTTCTTT
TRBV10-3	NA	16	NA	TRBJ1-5	CAISDPGGGGNQPQHF	TGTGCCATCAGTGATCCGGGAGGAGGGGGCAATCAGCCCCAGCATTTT
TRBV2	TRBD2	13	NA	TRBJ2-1	CASSLGGDNEQFF	TGTGCCAGCAGTCTGGGAGGGGACAATGAGCAGTTCTTC
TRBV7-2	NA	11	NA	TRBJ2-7	CASSWEHEQYF	TGTGCCAGCAGCTGGGAGCACGAGCAGTACTTC
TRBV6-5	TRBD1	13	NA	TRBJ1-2	CASRTGGDYGYTF	TGTGCCTCCCGGACAGGGGGGGACTATGGCTACACCTTC
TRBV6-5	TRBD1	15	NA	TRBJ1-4	CASRDGTGGDEKLFF	TGTGCCAGCAGGGACGGGACAGGGGGCGATGAAAAACTGTTTTTT
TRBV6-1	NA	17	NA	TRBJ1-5	CASSEASGTYSNQPQHF	TGTGCCAGCAGTGAAGCGAGCGGGACCTATAGCAATCAGCCCCAGCATTTT
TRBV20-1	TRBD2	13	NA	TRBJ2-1	CSASLAGGGEQFF	TGCAGTGCTAGTCTAGCGGGAGGCGGTGAGCAGTTCTTC
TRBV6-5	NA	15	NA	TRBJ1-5	CASSTGQGANQPQHF	TGTGCCAGCAGTACCGGCCAGGGTGCTAATCAGCCCCAGCATTTT
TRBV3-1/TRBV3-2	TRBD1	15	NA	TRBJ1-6	CASRLEGQGNSPLHF	TGTGCCAGCAGGCTGGAGGGACAGGGGAATTCACCCCTCCACTTT
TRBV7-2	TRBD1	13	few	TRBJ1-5	CASSTGQNQPQHF	TGTGCCAGCAGCACGGGACAGAATCAGCCCCAGCATTTT
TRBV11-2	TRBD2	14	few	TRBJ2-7	CASSRTSGNYEQYF	TGTGCCAGCAGCCGGACTAGCGGGAACTACGAGCAGTACTTC
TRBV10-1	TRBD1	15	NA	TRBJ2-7	CASSDSGTGSYEQYF	TGCGCCAGCAGTGATTCCGGGACAGGGTCCTACGAGCAGTACTTC
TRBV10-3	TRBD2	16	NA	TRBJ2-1	CAISGTSGLGRGEQFF	TGTGCCATCAGTGGGACTAGCGGGCTAGGTCGGGGAGAGCAGTTCTTC
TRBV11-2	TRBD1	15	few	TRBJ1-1	CASSATTGMGTEAFF	TGTGCCAGCAGCGCGACGACAGGGATGGGGACTGAAGCTTTCTTT
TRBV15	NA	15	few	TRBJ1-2	CATSPDRSPLYGYTF	TGTGCCACCAGCCCCGATCGATCCCCACTCTATGGCTACACCTTC
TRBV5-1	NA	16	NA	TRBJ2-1	CASSLGYLVSYNEQFF	TGCGCCAGCAGCTTGGGCTACCTCGTCTCCTACAATGAGCAGTTCTTC
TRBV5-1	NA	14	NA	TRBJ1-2	CASSLVQASYGYTF	TGCGCCAGCAGCTTGGTACAGGCTAGCTATGGCTACACCTTC
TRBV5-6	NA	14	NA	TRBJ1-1	CASSLLGLNTEAFF	TGTGCCAGCAGCTTGTTGGGGCTGAACACTGAAGCTTTCTTT
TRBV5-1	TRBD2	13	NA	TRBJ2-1	CASSPGGPDEQFF	TGCGCCAGCAGCCCGGGGGGGCCCGATGAGCAGTTCTTC